The clone carrying this T cell receptor (beta chain) was found once. What went into each PCR as a spike was synthetic TCR analog templates. Clones were sequenced by immunoSEQ multiplex PCR, and TCRdb holds only the in-frame ones, with some missing. Seen here are roughly 32,000 clones, 80% to 90% observed once, and the top ten hold around 8.5%. The source of the sample is a study of PD-L1 blockade in urothelial cancer. At the level of the study: Median blood clonality was approximately 0.08, with more than 75,000 unique TCRs.

Germline CDR1 SEHNR, CDR2 FQNEAQ (reference sequence). With 4 bases removed from V and 8 bases from J, the gap between germline ends came to 6 bases. CDR3 length: 11 amino acids. Described time point: peripheral blood 6 weeks after treatment start. The clonotype originates from a man of 80 years or more with urothelial cancer. The sequencing used PBMCs, collected around atezolizumab (anti-PD-L1) treatment. V and J are TRBV7-9 and TRBJ2-1; D is unclear. CDR3 nucleotides: TGTGCCAGCAGCTCATACTATGAGCAGTTCTTC. Protein: CASSSYYEQFF.